This TCR beta chain was profiled in a study of monozygotic twins with inflammatory bowel disease. The unique tags termed UMIs, each holding a 6-nucleotide sample barcode, were added by means of template switching. TCRdb reanalyzed the 5' RACE reads and collapses them to one entry per CDR3 protein, without DNA. The sample's table shows about 300,000 distinct CDR3 sequences. The CDR3 consists of 15 residues. In germline, CDR1 is SGHRS, CDR2 YFSETQ. V usage is TRBV5-1 and J usage is TRBJ1-1; the D call of TRBD1 rests on TCRdb alone, since no DNA is present to check it. The sequenced material came from blood. This receptor was identified in a human donor with ulcerative colitis or Crohn's disease, or a healthy co-twin of an affected twin (not recorded which). CDR3 in amino acids: CASSLPGTENTEAFF.